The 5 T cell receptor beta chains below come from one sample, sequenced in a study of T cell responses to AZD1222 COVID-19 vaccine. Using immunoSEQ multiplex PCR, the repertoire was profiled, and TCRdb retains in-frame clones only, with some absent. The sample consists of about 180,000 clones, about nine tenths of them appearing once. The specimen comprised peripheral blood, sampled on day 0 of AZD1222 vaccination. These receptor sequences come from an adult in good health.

The chain's CDR3 is CASSLRQPRTEAFF. The CDR3 region has the DNA TGTGCCAGCAGCTTAAGACAGCCGAGAACTGAAGCTTTCTTT. V gene TRBV5-5 combines with J gene TRBJ1-1, with D possibly being TRBD1 (5 bases). CDR3 length: 14 amino acids. Germline values: CDR1 SGHKS, CDR2 YYEKEE (reference sequence). V was trimmed by 2 bases and J by 5 bases, leaving 13 bases between them.

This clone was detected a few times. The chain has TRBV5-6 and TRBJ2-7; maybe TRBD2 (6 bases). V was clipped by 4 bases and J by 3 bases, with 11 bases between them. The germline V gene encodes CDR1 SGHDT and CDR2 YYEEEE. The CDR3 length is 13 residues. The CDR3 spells CASSPGLDYEQYF. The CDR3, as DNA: TGTGCCAGCAGCCCGGGACTTGACTACGAGCAGTACTTC.

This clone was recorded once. The CDR3 DNA sequence: TGTGCCAGTGCGGGGGGGGCCTTGGAGACCCAGTACTTC. Its protein product is CASAGGALETQYF. V and J are TRBV6-5 and TRBJ2-5, with 9 bases aligning to TRBD2. The CDR3 has 13 residues. V shed 9 bases, J shed 5 bases, and the junction held 7 bases outside the gene matches. The germline V gene has CDR1 MNHEY and CDR2 SVGAGI.

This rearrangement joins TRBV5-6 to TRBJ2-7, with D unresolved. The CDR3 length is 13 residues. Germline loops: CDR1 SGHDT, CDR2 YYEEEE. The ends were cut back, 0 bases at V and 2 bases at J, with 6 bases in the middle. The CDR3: CASSLAAAYEQYF. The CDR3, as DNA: TGTGCCAGCAGCTTGGCTGCGGCCTACGAGCAGTACTTC.

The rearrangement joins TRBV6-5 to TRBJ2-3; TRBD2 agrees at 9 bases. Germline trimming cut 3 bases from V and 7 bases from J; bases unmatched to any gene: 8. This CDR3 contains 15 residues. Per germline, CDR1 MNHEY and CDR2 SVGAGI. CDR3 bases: TGTGCCAGCAGTTATCCGGGACTAGCTGGAAATACGCAGTATTTT. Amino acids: CASSYPGLAGNTQYF.